The next 23 T cell receptor beta chains were all read from a single sample in a study of human T cells and chemical hapten exposure. As for time point: patch test 1, 2 weeks after DPC sensitization. As for treatment: therapeutic diphenylcyclopropenone sensitization with weekly scalp DPC. MiXCR was run by TCRdb on the RACE reads, yielding one entry per CDR3 protein. The repertoire consists of 95,000 to 100,000 distinct CDR3 sequences, with around an eighth occurring once and the leading ten covering over 2%. This specimen was whole blood, taken in connection with sensitization to the hapten diphenylcyclopropenone (DPC). The receptors were gathered from a woman aged 40 to 50 with alopecia areata. Some clones in this sample may be carry-over from other donors' samples.

The chain couples TRBV9 to TRBJ2-3; D is tentatively TRBD1 or TRBD2 (5 bases each). CDR3 length equals 15 residues. The V and J ends lost 3 bases and 0 bases respectively, with 11 bases between them. Germline CDR1 reads SGDLS; CDR2 reads YYNGEE. CDR3 region: CASSAFGASTDTQYF. The DNA of the CDR3 is TGTGCCAGCAGCGCTTTCGGGGCTAGCACAGATACGCAGTATTTT. The entire variable domain, with the rest obtained from reference TRBV9 and TRBJ2-3, is as follows: DSGVTQTPKHLITATGQRVTLRCSPRSGDLSVYWYQQSLDQGLQFLIQYYNGEERAKGNILERFSAQQFPDLHSELNLSSLELGDSALYFCASSAFGASTDTQYFGPGTRLTVL.

The sample holds a few counts of this clonotype. The chain couples TRBV27 to TRBJ2-7; no clear D. The germline V gene has CDR1 MNHEY and CDR2 SMNVEV (reference sequence). The CDR3 spans 10 residues. V lost 8 bases and J 3 bases, leaving 5 bases between the germline ends. CDR3 DNA: TGTGCCAGCGGGGTCTACGAGCAGTACTTC. It yields the protein CASGVYEQYF.

This clonotype was detected many times. CDR3 coding DNA: TGTGCCAGCAGTGGGACTAATTTTAATCAGCCCCAGCATTTT. Translating it yields CASSGTNFNQPQHF. The chain carries TRBV12-3 or TRBV12-4 and TRBJ1-5; TRBD1 might be the D (5 bases). The CDR3 is 14 residues long. V was shortened by 5 bases and J by 4 bases, with 12 bases between the two germline ends.

Ten or more counts support this clonotype. J is TRBJ2-2 and V is TRBV28; D is possibly TRBD1 (5 bases). Trimming took off 7 bases at V and 5 bases at J, with 14 bases between the two ends. The CDR3 runs 14 residues. Germline V gene data show CDR1 as MDHEN and CDR2 as SYDVKM. The CDR3 spells CASIPWAGTGELFF. The CDR3 region has the DNA TGTGCCAGCATCCCTTGGGCAGGGACCGGGGAGCTGTTTTTT.

This clonotype was found a few times. The chain links TRBV7-2 to TRBJ2-1, with D hard to call. The CDR3 extends over 15 amino acids. The ends were cut back, 5 bases at V and 7 bases at J, with 18 bases in the middle. CDR1 and CDR2 from the germline V gene are SGHTA and FQGNSA. The DNA of the CDR3 is TGTGCCAGCAGCCCCGAGGTTGCGAGCTGGAATGAGCAGTTCTTC. Amino acids: CASSPEVASWNEQFF.

In its sample, this clonotype was seen many times. This sequence joins TRBV7-3 and TRBJ1-1, with D perhaps matching TRBD1 (6 bases). This CDR3 region has 13 residues. Germline V CDR1 and CDR2: SGHTA, FQGTGA. Trimming shortened V by 3 bases and J by 7 bases, and 12 bases separated the two germline ends. CDR3 region: CASSFSGGGEAFF. The DNA of the CDR3 is TGTGCCAGCAGCTTCAGTGGAGGGGGTGAAGCTTTCTTT.

This clonotype was seen a handful of times. V and J are TRBV20-1 and TRBJ1-5, with unresolved D. Germline V gene sequence: CDR1 DFQATT, CDR2 SNEGSKA (reference sequence). Deletions cut 2 bases from V and 0 bases from J, with 11 bases between. The CDR3 is made up of 15 amino acids. As DNA, the CDR3 is TGCAGTGCTAGACGCCGGGAATATAGCAATCAGCCCCAGCATTTT. The encoded protein is CSARRREYSNQPQHF.

In its sample, this clonotype was seen a few times. The rearrangement links TRBV7-9 to TRBJ2-3; 7 nucleotides line up with TRBD2. Per the germline V gene, CDR1 is SEHNR and CDR2 is FQNEAQ (reference sequence). The length of the CDR3 is 15 residues. The V gene end was trimmed by 1 base and the J gene end by 4 bases; junction bases not matched to a gene: 5. CDR3 coding DNA: TGTGCCAGCAGCTTAGGCGCGGGAGTCTCAGATACGCAGTATTTT. Its protein product is CASSLGAGVSDTQYF. The full variable domain, in which reference TRBV7-9 and TRBJ2-3 provide the parts outside the CDR3, is DTGVSQNPRHKITKRGQNVTFRCDPISEHNRLYWYRQTLGQGPEFLTYFQNEAQLEKSRLLSDRFSAERPKGSFSTLEIQRTEQGDSAMYLCASSLGAGVSDTQYFGPGTRLTVL.

The table lists this clonotype with many counts. The chain has TRBV6-2 or TRBV6-3 and TRBJ2-5, with D maybe TRBD2 (5 bases). Germline CDR1 is MNHEY and CDR2 is SVGEGT. The CDR3 has 14 amino acids. Trimming shortened V by 6 bases and J by 0 bases, and 11 bases separated the two germline ends. The CDR3 nucleotides read TGTGCCAGCAGATCCAGCGGATACCAAGAGACCCAGTACTTC. Translation: CASRSSGYQETQYF.

This clonotype came up a few times. The chain carries TRBV6-2 or TRBV6-3 and TRBJ1-5, with D possibly being TRBD1 (5 bases). This CDR3 is built from 15 residues. The germline V gene has CDR1 MNHEY and CDR2 SVGEGT. Trimming removed 2 bases from V and 1 base from J, with 9 bases in between. DNA for the CDR3: TGTGCCAGCAGTTACAGCAGGGTAAGCAATCAGCCCCAGCATTTT. Protein sequence: CASSYSRVSNQPQHF.

The J gene is TRBJ2-5, the V gene TRBV29-1; either TRBD1 or TRBD2 may fit D (5 bases each). The CDR3 is 12 residues long. Germline CDR1 is SQVTM and CDR2 is ANQGSEA. V was clipped by 4 bases and J by 2 bases, with 8 bases between them. The CDR3 sequence is CSVVWGQETQYF. The DNA for the CDR3 is TGCAGCGTTGTATGGGGGCAAGAGACCCAGTACTTC.

This clonotype was detected many times. The CDR3 DNA sequence: TGCAGCGCCCGTGGACTAGCGGGCGGTGAGCAGTTCTTC. Residues: CSARGLAGGEQFF. V usage is TRBV29-1 and J usage is TRBJ2-1, with 11 positions matching TRBD2. Germline V CDR1 and CDR2: SQVTM, ANQGSEA. This CDR3 has 13 residues. V shed 7 bases, J shed 9 bases, and the junction held 8 bases outside the gene matches.

This clonotype showed up many times. The chain is built from TRBV2 and TRBJ1-5; TRBD1 matches 7 bases. The CDR3 is 16 residues long. V trimming: 0 bases; J trimming: 3 bases; junction bases outside the gene matches: 5. CDR1 and CDR2 from the germline V gene are SNHLY and FYNNEI. For the CDR3, the DNA is TGTGCCAGCAGTGAAGCCCACAGGGGAGACAATCAGCCCCAGCATTTT. Protein product: CASSEAHRGDNQPQHF.

This clonotype showed up just a few times. V is TRBV2 and J is TRBJ2-1; 13 bases map to TRBD2. The CDR3 is 17 amino acids. The germline gives CDR1 SNHLY, CDR2 FYNNEI. Trimming removed 3 bases from V and 8 bases from J; junction bases left unmatched: 10. In nucleotides, the CDR3 is TGTGCCAGCAGTGAGAGGAGGGGACTAGCGGGAAACGATGAGCAGTTCTTC. Translation gives CASSERRGLAGNDEQFF.

V and J are TRBV20-1 and TRBJ2-7; a weak D match, TRBD1 (6 bases). This CDR3 is 14 amino acids long. The ends were cut back, 2 bases at V and 3 bases at J, with 14 bases in the middle. Germline V gene lookup returns CDR1 DFQATT and CDR2 SNEGSKA (reference sequence). CDR3 residues: CSARSLRGHYEQYF. The DNA for the CDR3 is TGCAGTGCTAGATCCCTCCGGGGACACTACGAGCAGTACTTC.

The CDR3 here is CSVGTGAYEQYF. CDR3 nucleotides: TGCAGCGTGGGGACAGGGGCCTACGAGCAGTACTTC. This chain links TRBV29-1 with TRBJ2-7; 10 nucleotides agree with TRBD1. V was clipped by 6 bases and J by 2 bases; unmatched bases: 1. The V gene's germline CDR1 is SQVTM and CDR2 ANQGSEA. The length of the CDR3 is 12 residues.

The table lists this clonotype with a few counts. The chain couples TRBV11-2 to TRBJ2-7, with a possible D match to TRBD1 (6 bases). This CDR3 has 16 residues. V shed 1 base and J shed 0 bases, with 13 bases lying between them. Per the germline V gene, CDR1 is SGHAT and CDR2 is FQNNGV. The CDR3 DNA follows: TGTGCCAGCAGCTTAGTGGTCGGGACATTCTCCTACGAGCAGTACTTC. Its translation: CASSLVVGTFSYEQYF.

The genes are TRBV4-2 and TRBJ2-7; D perhaps matches TRBD2 (5 bases). V lost 0 bases, J lost 2 bases, and 8 bases lay in between. The CDR3 covers 14 residues. Looked up from germline, CDR1 is LGHNA and CDR2 is YNFKEQ. CDR3 coding DNA: TGTGCCAGCAGCCAAGATCAAGCGGCCTACGAGCAGTACTTC. It encodes CASSQDQAAYEQYF.

There are many counts of this clonotype. The chain links TRBV11-2 to TRBJ2-7, with a weak D call TRBD1 (6 bases). The CDR3 extends over 16 amino acids. V was shortened by 4 bases and J by 1 base, with 17 bases between the two germline ends. Germline-derived CDR1 and CDR2 are SGHAT and FQNNGV. The CDR3 protein is CASSSLTGYNSYEQYF. The CDR3 region has the DNA TGTGCCAGCAGCTCTCTCACAGGGTACAATTCCTACGAGCAGTACTTC. The full variable domain, completed using reference TRBV11-2 and TRBJ2-7, is EAGVAQSPRYKIIEKRQSVAFWCNPISGHATLYWYQQILGQGPKLLIQFQNNGVVDDSQLPKDRFSAERLKGVDSTLKIQPAKLEDSAVYLCASSSLTGYNSYEQYFGPGTRLTVT.

The genes are TRBV28 and TRBJ2-3; D unclear. Per germline, CDR1 MDHEN and CDR2 SYDVKM. V was shortened by 6 bases and J by 0 bases, with 13 bases between the two germline ends. The CDR3 totals 15 residues. As DNA, the CDR3 is TGTGCCAGCAGGAAACGACGACCTAGCACAGATACGCAGTATTTT. Its protein product is CASRKRRPSTDTQYF.

V and J are TRBV28 and TRBJ2-7, with 7 bases identical to TRBD1. Per the germline V gene, CDR1 is MDHEN and CDR2 is SYDVKM. V lost 7 bases and J lost 2; bases outside the gene matches: 8. The CDR3 is 14 amino acids. The DNA for the CDR3 is TGTGCCAGCACCCCGGGACAGCGGACCTACGAGCAGTACTTC. Translation: CASTPGQRTYEQYF.

This clonotype occurred a few times. The gene calls are TRBV6-2 or TRBV6-3 and TRBJ2-5, with D perhaps matching TRBD1 (6 bases). The CDR3 is 13 residues long. Trimming took 9 bases from V and 0 from J, leaving 11 bases between them. CDR1 and CDR2 (germline): MNHEY, SVGEGT. The CDR3 nucleotides are TGTGCCAGTACAGGGCCCAACCAAGAGACCCAGTACTTC. It codes for CASTGPNQETQYF.

This chain joins TRBV27 and TRBJ2-5; D is possibly TRBD2 (6 bases). Germline loops: CDR1 MNHEY, CDR2 SMNVEV (reference sequence). The V end was cut by 5 bases, the J end by 3 bases, with 13 bases between. This CDR3 has 14 amino acids. DNA of the CDR3: TGTGCCAGCAGTGGACACCGGGGGAAAGAGACCCAGTACTTC. Its protein product is CASSGHRGKETQYF.